These 25 T cell receptor beta chains came from one sample sequenced in a study of blood T cell repertoires in COVID-19. Generated by immunoSEQ multiplex PCR, the TCRdb table keeps only in-frame clones and is missing some. The sample contains 200,000 to 300,000 clones, 70% to 90% of which appear only once. Sequencing used peripheral blood. Receptors originate from a man older than 75 with acute or convalescent COVID-19.

The chain is built from TRBV5-5 and TRBJ1-1; no reliable D call. CDR3 length: 14 residues. Germline V gives CDR1 SGHKS, CDR2 YYEKEE (reference sequence). The V and J ends lost 0 bases and 5 bases respectively, with 11 bases between them. The CDR3 sequence is CASSLDVSWTEAFF. CDR3 DNA: TGTGCCAGCAGCTTGGATGTCAGTTGGACTGAAGCTTTCTTT.

The chain combines TRBV10-3 with TRBJ1-3, with D possibly matching TRBD1 (5 bases). Germline values: CDR1 ENHRY, CDR2 SYGVKD. Trimming took off 10 bases at V and 0 bases at J, with 13 bases between the two ends. The CDR3 loop spans 14 amino acids. The CDR3 sequence is CATMDMISGNTIYF. CDR3 coding DNA: TGTGCCACCATGGACATGATCTCTGGAAACACCATATATTTT.

The chain uses TRBV18 and TRBJ1-1; 8 positions agree with TRBD1. CDR3 length equals 16 residues. V lost 3 bases, J lost 4 bases, and 10 bases stayed unmatched. Germline V gene lookup returns CDR1 KGHSH and CDR2 LQKENI. The CDR3 sequence: CASSPSPPGTGTEAFF. CDR3 DNA sequence: TGTGCCAGCTCACCTTCCCCGCCAGGGACAGGCACTGAAGCTTTCTTT.

The genes are TRBV6-5 and TRBJ1-3, with D tentatively TRBD1 (5 bases). CDR3 length equals 16 residues. CDR1 is MNHEY, CDR2 SVGAGI, per germline. The V gene lost 2 bases and the J gene lost 0 bases, with 11 bases spanning the gap. CDR3 in DNA: TGTGCCAGCAGTTACCGGCAGGGCCGCTCTGGAAACACCATATATTTT. Amino acid sequence: CASSYRQGRSGNTIYF.

The chain employs TRBV6-5 and TRBJ1-4; D is unclear. Germline CDR1 is MNHEY and CDR2 is SVGAGI. The CDR3 spans 14 residues. V was shortened by 2 bases and J by 8 bases, with 12 bases between the two germline ends. The CDR3 reads CASSYMTAREKLFF. The CDR3 DNA reads TGTGCCAGCAGTTACATGACCGCGCGGGAAAAACTGTTTTTT.

V and J are TRBV19 and TRBJ2-2, with 8 bases identical to TRBD2. Trimming took 6 bases from V and 2 from J; bases not matched to a gene: 11. Germline CDR1 and CDR2: LNHDA and SQIVND (reference sequence). This CDR3 comprises 17 residues. The CDR3 region is CASSPWDSGTNTGELFF. The CDR3, as DNA: TGTGCCAGTAGCCCCTGGGATAGCGGGACAAACACCGGGGAGCTGTTTTTT.

Details on this clone: The same CDR3 is also encoded by other DNA sequences in this sample. The chain carries TRBV19 and TRBJ1-2; no definite D call. In germline, CDR1 is LNHDA, CDR2 SQIVND (reference sequence). Trimming pared 3 bases from V and 2 bases from J, leaving 7 bases between. CDR3 size: 13 residues. The CDR3 sequence is CASSISGNYGYTF. The CDR3 DNA is TGTGCCAGTAGTATCTCCGGGAACTATGGCTACACCTTC.

V is TRBV11-2 and J is TRBJ1-2, with 8 bases aligning to TRBD1. Losses at the gene ends were 6 bases for V and 3 bases for J; bases not matched to a gene: 9. Germline V CDR1 and CDR2: SGHAT, FQNNGV. The CDR3 spans 15 residues. CDR3 bases: TGTGCCAGCAGTCATAGACAGGGGAGGGACTATGGCTACACCTTC. This codes for CASSHRQGRDYGYTF. The variable domain in full, completed from reference TRBV11-2 and TRBJ1-2, reads EAGVAQSPRYKIIEKRQSVAFWCNPISGHATLYWYQQILGQGPKLLIQFQNNGVVDDSQLPKDRFSAERLKGVDSTLKIQPAKLEDSAVYLCASSHRQGRDYGYTFGSGTRLTVV.

Only one count was recorded for this clone. The chain links TRBV29-1 to TRBJ2-3; D might be TRBD2 (5 bases). Trimming removed 3 bases from V and 6 bases from J, with 13 bases in between. The CDR3 extends over 13 amino acids. From germline, CDR1 is SQVTM and CDR2 ANQGSEA. CDR3 loop: CSVDLAPVDTQYF. The CDR3 bases are TGCAGCGTTGACCTAGCCCCTGTGGATACGCAGTATTTT.

As DNA, the CDR3 is TGTGCCAGCAGTCAGGGGACAGCGTACGAGCAGTACTTC. Translating it yields CASSQGTAYEQYF. This chain joins TRBV27 and TRBJ2-7; TRBD1 matches at 7 bases. Unmatched junction bases numbered 5, after V lost 5 bases and J lost 4 bases. Germline lookup yields CDR1 MNHEY and CDR2 SMNVEV (reference sequence). The CDR3 covers 13 residues.

This chain links TRBV5-1 with TRBJ2-1, with D possibly TRBD1 on 6 matching bases. Trimming shortened V by 5 bases and J by 7 bases, and 19 bases separated the two germline ends. The germline V gene has CDR1 SGHRS and CDR2 YFSETQ. CDR3 size: 15 residues. This chain's CDR3 is CASRNFDTGKNEQFF. The CDR3 DNA reads TGCGCCAGCAGAAATTTCGACACAGGGAAAAATGAGCAGTTCTTC. The whole variable domain, remainder taken from reference TRBV5-1 and TRBJ2-1, is KAGVTQTPRYLIKTRGQQVTLSCSPISGHRSVSWYQQTPGQGLQFLFEYFSETQRNKGNFPGRFSGRQFSNSRSEMNVSTLELGDSALYLCASRNFDTGKNEQFFGPGTRLTVL.

The rearrangement links TRBV3-1 (or the pseudogene TRBV3-2) to TRBJ2-7; D perhaps matches TRBD1 (6 bases). Germline V lookup: CDR1 LGHDT, CDR2 YNNKEL (reference sequence). CDR3 length: 16 amino acids. The ends were cut back, 4 bases at V and 7 bases at J, with 23 bases in the middle. The CDR3 loop is CASSPSRDTHSGEQYF. The CDR3 region has the DNA TGTGCCAGCAGCCCAAGCCGGGACACGCATTCGGGGGAGCAGTACTTC.

This rearrangement joins TRBV9 to TRBJ2-1, with TRBD1 identical over 10 bases. Per germline, CDR1 SGDLS and CDR2 YYNGEE. The V gene end was trimmed by 0 bases and the J gene end by 9 bases; junction bases not matched to a gene: 6. The CDR3 contains 15 residues. This CDR3 is CASSVDGTGDFEQFF. CDR3 nucleotides: TGTGCCAGCAGCGTAGATGGGACAGGGGACTTTGAGCAGTTCTTC.

The rearrangement joins TRBV28 to TRBJ1-5; no definite D call. This CDR3 is built from 15 residues. V dropped 4 bases and J dropped 4 bases, with 14 bases sitting between them. The germline CDR1 and CDR2 sequences are MDHEN and SYDVKM. The CDR3 bases are TGTGCCAGCAGTTCCTTGGCGGGAGTAAATCAGCCCCAGCATTTT. It codes for CASSSLAGVNQPQHF.

The chain has TRBV10-3 and TRBJ1-1; unclear D gene. Trimming cost V 4 bases and J 8 bases, with 14 bases left between them. The germline CDR1 and CDR2 sequences are ENHRY and SYGVKD. This CDR3 has 13 amino acids. The CDR3 DNA reads as TGTGCCATCAGTGGAGTAGCGGGAGTAGAAGCTTTCTTT. Its protein product is CAISGVAGVEAFF.

The chain couples TRBV12-3 or TRBV12-4 to TRBJ2-7, with D maybe TRBD2 (5 bases). V shed 1 base and J shed 6 bases, with 7 bases lying between them. The CDR3 consists of 12 residues. The CDR3: CASSLVRGEQYF. The CDR3 DNA reads as TGTGCCAGCAGTTTAGTTCGGGGCGAGCAGTACTTC.

This sequence joins TRBV21-1 and TRBJ2-7; TRBD2 reflects the table's D call only, with no check against the DNA. TRBV21-1 is noted as a pseudogene. This CDR3 region has 19 residues. CDR3 residues: CASSKALIVLAGVCYEQYF. In DNA form, the CDR3 reads TGTGCCAGCAGCAAAGCGCTGATTGTGCTAGCGGGAGTTTGTTACGAGCAGTACTTC.

The chain has TRBV11-2 and TRBJ1-2; D uncertain. The V gene lost 5 bases and the J gene lost 0 bases, with 7 bases spanning the gap. This CDR3 contains 13 residues. Germline CDR1 reads SGHAT; CDR2 reads FQNNGV. The DNA of the CDR3 is TGTGCCAGCAGCCCCTATTCTAACTATGGCTACACCTTC. This codes for CASSPYSNYGYTF.

The chain has TRBV29-1 and TRBJ1-1; D remains ambiguous. With 5 bases removed from V and 0 bases from J, the gap between germline ends came to 13 bases. CDR3 size: 14 residues. Per the germline V gene, CDR1 is SQVTM and CDR2 is ANQGSEA. The CDR3 DNA sequence: TGCAGCGTTCTCACTACTCTTATGAACACTGAAGCTTTCTTT. Translation gives CSVLTTLMNTEAFF. Full variable domain (remainder filled in from reference TRBV29-1 and TRBJ1-1): SAVISQKPSRDICQRGTSLTIQCQVDSQVTMMFWYRQQPGQSLTLIATANQGSEATYESGFVIDKFPISRPNLTFSTLTVSNMSPEDSSIYLCSVLTTLMNTEAFFGQGTRLTVV.

The chain couples TRBV5-4 to TRBJ2-3; possibly TRBD2 for D (6 bases). V dropped 3 bases and J dropped 0 bases, with 14 bases sitting between them. The CDR3 spans 16 residues. From germline, CDR1 is SGHNT and CDR2 YYREEE (reference sequence). The CDR3 nucleotides are TGTGCCAGCAGCTACGGACTACCCCTTAGCACAGATACGCAGTATTTT. Translation: CASSYGLPLSTDTQYF.

The chain has TRBV2 and TRBJ1-2; D uncertain. This CDR3 region has 12 residues. Looked up from germline, CDR1 is SNHLY and CDR2 is FYNNEI. Trimming cost V 7 bases and J 3 bases, with 9 bases left between them. CDR3 residues: CASNPQYYGYTF. CDR3 bases: TGTGCCAGCAACCCCCAGTACTATGGCTACACCTTC.

The chain recombines TRBV6-1 with TRBJ1-2; D possibly corresponds to TRBD1 (6 bases). CDR1 is MNHNS, CDR2 SASEGT, per germline. The V and J ends lost 4 bases and 6 bases respectively, with 21 bases between them. CDR3 length: 16 amino acids. The CDR3 DNA is TGTGCCAGCAGTGGTCGCCCGGGACACCTTAGGGATGGCTACACCTTC. This sequence encodes CASSGRPGHLRDGYTF.

The chain carries TRBV4-3 and TRBJ2-3, with TRBD1 identical over 8 bases. V shed 1 base and J 6 bases; nucleotides not matched to a gene: 9. CDR3 length equals 16 residues. From germline, CDR1 is LGHNA and CDR2 YSLEER. The DNA of the CDR3 is TGCGCCAGCAGCCAAGGGCAGGGGGCGGGTGGGGATACGCAGTATTTT. This sequence encodes CASSQGQGAGGDTQYF.

In its sample, this clone was seen once. The gene calls are TRBV10-1 and TRBJ2-7; the D gene is possibly TRBD2 (6 bases). Trimming pared 9 bases from V and 9 bases from J, leaving 15 bases between. Germline-derived CDR1 and CDR2 are WNHNN and SYGVQD (reference sequence). The CDR3 covers 11 residues. The CDR3 DNA sequence: TGCGCCAGGGACTATCTCTCGAGGCAGTACTTC. It is translated as CARDYLSRQYF.

This clone appeared a few times. The chain combines TRBV12-2 with TRBJ2-7; the table's D call TRBD2 went unverified against the DNA. TRBV12-2 represents a pseudogene. The CDR3 contains 15 residues. The DNA of the CDR3 is TGTGCAAGTCGCCAAAGGCGGGGGGACTCCTACGAGCAGTACTTC. Its translation is CASRQRRGDSYEQYF.